Given below is one TCR beta chain in context. The entry originates in a study of blood T cells in healthy people across ages. Study-wide context: Per two T cells, template switching captured roughly one barcoded beta molecule.

The authors ran a second PCR of roughly 7 to 11 cycles using a sample-barcoded 5' primer and a J-beta primer mix. Each cDNA molecule, via a template-switch adaptor with 12 random nucleotides, was tagged. Using its own MiXCR run on the 5' RACE reads, TCRdb lists one record per CDR3 protein. The sample yields about 780,000 distinct CDR3 sequences, around a quarter seen once. The CDR3 extends over 16 amino acids. Germline assignment: CDR1 SGHDN and CDR2 FVKESK. Between the trimmed V and J ends, which lost 0 bases and 4 bases, there was a span of 14 bases. These data also featured in a second study, about T cells of mothers and their children. Turning to that study: At a sensitivity of approximately 100 clones per million clonotypes, no persistent microchimeric T cell clones appeared.

This receptor was obtained from a boy under 18 in good health. The specimen sequenced was blood. J is TRBJ2-3 and V is TRBV14, with D perhaps assigned TRBD1 or TRBD2 (5 bases each). CDR3 coding DNA: TGTGCCAGCAGCCAAGAGGGACCCCTGATGGCAGATACGCAGTATTTT. This codes for CASSQEGPLMADTQYF.